Listed below are T cell receptor beta chains from one sample, sequenced in a study of cytomegalovirus exposure and HLA in healthy donors. Only in-frame clones appear in the TCRdb table, and some are missing; sequencing was by immunoSEQ multiplex PCR. The table lists more than 85,000 clones, 70% to 90% of them singletons. Sequencing used PBMCs. The receptors derive from a man aged 35-49 years in good health and CMV-seronegative. The CDR3 runs from the conserved cysteine through the conserved F or W. Each record gives: CDR3 protein, CDR3 DNA, V gene, clone size, J gene, D gene. D genes are given only for firm matches. Some rows have no size entry. The others give once, few or many, or a class for an expanded clone.

CDR3 protein: CASSPLSADTQYF; CDR3 DNA: TGTGCCAGCAGCCCGTTAAGCGCAGATACGCAGTATTTT; V gene: TRBV9; clone size: .; J gene: TRBJ2-3; D gene: .
CDR3 protein: CASSRYRGGVGDTQYF; CDR3 DNA: TGCGCCAGCAGCAGATACAGGGGAGGTGTAGGAGATACGCAGTATTTT; V gene: TRBV5-1; clone size: .; J gene: TRBJ2-3; D gene: .
CDR3 protein: CASSLAARMNTGELFF; CDR3 DNA: TGCGCCAGCAGCTTGGCCGCGCGAATGAACACCGGGGAGCTGTTTTTT; V gene: TRBV5-1; clone size: once; J gene: TRBJ2-2; D gene: .
CDR3 protein: CASSQDGSGGYTF; CDR3 DNA: TGTGCCAGCAGCCAGGACGGATCAGGGGGCTACACCTTC; V gene: TRBV7-8; clone size: .; J gene: TRBJ1-2; D gene: .
CDR3 protein: CASTLSGDRENGYTF; CDR3 DNA: TGTGCCAGCACCCTCTCAGGGGACAGGGAAAATGGCTACACCTTC; V gene: TRBV2; clone size: .; J gene: TRBJ1-2; D gene: TRBD1
CDR3 protein: CAWGTGNTEAFF; CDR3 DNA: TGTGCCTGGGGGACAGGGAACACTGAAGCTTTCTTT; V gene: TRBV30; clone size: .; J gene: TRBJ1-1; D gene: TRBD1
CDR3 protein: CASSLGQARGGNQPQHF; CDR3 DNA: TGTGCCAGCAGCTTGGGGCAGGCCCGGGGAGGCAATCAGCCCCAGCATTTT; V gene: TRBV5-8; clone size: once; J gene: TRBJ1-5; D gene: .
CDR3 protein: CSVRVGTADNSPLHF; CDR3 DNA: TGCAGCGTTCGAGTCGGGACAGCTGATAATTCACCCCTCCACTTT; V gene: TRBV29-1; clone size: .; J gene: TRBJ1-6; D gene: TRBD1
CDR3 protein: CASSSAGGAPKNIQYF; CDR3 DNA: TGTGCCAGCAGTTCGGCAGGGGGCGCCCCCAAAAACATTCAGTACTTC; V gene: TRBV6-5; clone size: .; J gene: TRBJ2-4; D gene: TRBD1
CDR3 protein: CASRPDRGPYGYTF; CDR3 DNA: TGTGCCAGCAGACCGGACAGGGGGCCCTATGGCTACACCTTC; V gene: TRBV6-6; clone size: .; J gene: TRBJ1-2; D gene: TRBD1
CDR3 protein: CASSFNSPDSFGNTIYF; CDR3 DNA: TGTGCCAGCAGCTTCAATTCCCCGGACAGTTTTGGAAACACCATATATTTT; V gene: TRBV9; clone size: .; J gene: TRBJ1-3; D gene: .
CDR3 protein: CASSLEGVNEKLFF; CDR3 DNA: TGCGCCAGCAGCTTGGAAGGGGTAAATGAAAAACTGTTTTTT; V gene: TRBV5-1; clone size: .; J gene: TRBJ1-4; D gene: .
CDR3 protein: CATSIKGNQPQHF; CDR3 DNA: TGTGCCACCAGTATTAAGGGGAATCAGCCCCAGCATTTT; V gene: TRBV15; clone size: .; J gene: TRBJ1-5; D gene: .
CDR3 protein: CATSRDLDRSYEQYF; CDR3 DNA: TGTGCCACCAGCAGAGATCTTGACAGGTCCTACGAGCAGTACTTC; V gene: TRBV15; clone size: .; J gene: TRBJ2-7; D gene: .
CDR3 protein: CASSARTGNQPQHF; CDR3 DNA: TGTGCCAGCAGTGCCCGGACAGGCAATCAGCCCCAGCATTTT; V gene: TRBV28; clone size: few; J gene: TRBJ1-5; D gene: .
CDR3 protein: CASSAGTGLANYGYTF; CDR3 DNA: TGTGCCAGCAGTGCCGGAACAGGATTAGCTAACTATGGCTACACCTTC; V gene: TRBV6-1; clone size: .; J gene: TRBJ1-2; D gene: .
CDR3 protein: CATHKEDRGNTEAFF; CDR3 DNA: TGTGCCACGCACAAAGAGGACAGGGGGAACACTGAAGCTTTCTTT; V gene: TRBV6-1; clone size: few; J gene: TRBJ1-1; D gene: TRBD1
CDR3 protein: CASSVDANQPQHF; CDR3 DNA: TGTGCCAGCAGCGTAGATGCGAATCAGCCCCAGCATTTT; V gene: TRBV9; clone size: .; J gene: TRBJ1-5; D gene: .
CDR3 protein: CASSLGGRGYGYTF; CDR3 DNA: TGTGCCAGCAGCTTAGGTGGCAGGGGATATGGCTACACCTTC; V gene: TRBV13; clone size: .; J gene: TRBJ1-2; D gene: .
CDR3 protein: CASSVSGRENSPLHF; CDR3 DNA: TGTGCCAGCAGCGTCAGCGGACGGGAGAATTCACCCCTCCACTTT; V gene: TRBV9; clone size: .; J gene: TRBJ1-6; D gene: .
CDR3 protein: CASSYSINTEAFF; CDR3 DNA: TGTGCCAGCAGCTACTCGATAAACACTGAAGCTTTCTTT; V gene: TRBV5-6; clone size: .; J gene: TRBJ1-1; D gene: .
CDR3 protein: CASSSDTTNYGYTF; CDR3 DNA: TGCGCCAGCAGCTCGGACACGACTAACTATGGCTACACCTTC; V gene: TRBV5-1; clone size: .; J gene: TRBJ1-2; D gene: .
CDR3 protein: CASSYGTRTNTEAFF; CDR3 DNA: TGTGCCAGCAGTTACGGTACTAGGACGAACACTGAAGCTTTCTTT; V gene: TRBV6-5; clone size: .; J gene: TRBJ1-1; D gene: .
CDR3 protein: CASSLGGGYGYTF; CDR3 DNA: TGTGCCAGCAGTTTAGGGGGCGGCTATGGCTACACCTTC; V gene: TRBV27; clone size: .; J gene: TRBJ1-2; D gene: .
CDR3 protein: CASSPPGAAEAFF; CDR3 DNA: TGTGCCAGCTCACCACCAGGGGCGGCTGAAGCTTTCTTT; V gene: TRBV18; clone size: .; J gene: TRBJ1-1; D gene: .
CDR3 protein: CARGTSGPQETQYF; CDR3 DNA: TGTGCCCGCGGGACTAGCGGTCCTCAAGAGACCCAGTACTTC; V gene: TRBV6-1; clone size: .; J gene: TRBJ2-5; D gene: TRBD2
CDR3 protein: CASSLKTGASYEQYF; CDR3 DNA: TGTGCCAGCAGCTTAAAGACAGGGGCCTCTTACGAGCAGTACTTC; V gene: TRBV7-8; clone size: .; J gene: TRBJ2-7; D gene: TRBD1
CDR3 protein: CASSFRDRVNEQFF; CDR3 DNA: TGTGCCAGCAGCTTCCGGGACAGGGTTAATGAGCAGTTCTTC; V gene: TRBV9; clone size: .; J gene: TRBJ2-1; D gene: TRBD1
CDR3 protein: CASSSDLGAEAFF; CDR3 DNA: TGCGCCAGCAGCTCGGACCTAGGGGCTGAAGCTTTCTTT; V gene: TRBV5-1; clone size: .; J gene: TRBJ1-1; D gene: .
CDR3 protein: CASSQDRSGLLSEQYF; CDR3 DNA: TGCGCCAGCAGCCAAGATCGATCCGGACTATTGAGCGAGCAGTACTTC; V gene: TRBV4-3; clone size: .; J gene: TRBJ2-7; D gene: .
CDR3 protein: CAISAGNQPQHF; CDR3 DNA: TGTGCCATCAGTGCAGGGAATCAGCCCCAGCATTTT; V gene: TRBV10-3; clone size: .; J gene: TRBJ1-5; D gene: .
CDR3 protein: CASSYSGTKNQPQHF; CDR3 DNA: TGTGCCAGCAGTTACTCCGGGACAAAAAATCAGCCCCAGCATTTT; V gene: TRBV6-6; clone size: .; J gene: TRBJ1-5; D gene: .
CDR3 protein: CASSYSGGTGEQYF; CDR3 DNA: TGTGCCAGCAGTTACTCGGGGGGTACGGGCGAGCAGTACTTC; V gene: TRBV6-5; clone size: .; J gene: TRBJ2-7; D gene: .
CDR3 protein: CASSPTGTSNTGELFF; CDR3 DNA: TGTGCCAGCAGTCCCACCGGGACTAGCAACACCGGGGAGCTGTTTTTT; V gene: TRBV27; clone size: .; J gene: TRBJ2-2; D gene: TRBD2
CDR3 protein: CAWSVPAGGNQPQHF; CDR3 DNA: TGTGCCTGGAGTGTACCGGCTGGAGGCAATCAGCCCCAGCATTTT; V gene: TRBV30; clone size: .; J gene: TRBJ1-5; D gene: .
CDR3 protein: CASSPLQGADGYTF; CDR3 DNA: TGTGCCAGCTCACCCCTACAGGGGGCTGACGGCTACACCTTC; V gene: TRBV18; clone size: .; J gene: TRBJ1-2; D gene: TRBD1
CDR3 protein: CASSFRDRTYERQYF; CDR3 DNA: TGTGCCAGCAGCTTCCGGGACAGGACGTACGAGCGGCAGTACTTC; V gene: TRBV5-6; clone size: .; J gene: TRBJ2-7; D gene: TRBD1
CDR3 protein: CATTQGSSSTDTQYF; CDR3 DNA: TGTGCCACCACGCAGGGTAGCTCTAGCACAGATACGCAGTATTTT; V gene: TRBV9; clone size: .; J gene: TRBJ2-3; D gene: .
CDR3 protein: CASGRQGISETQYF; CDR3 DNA: TGTGCCAGCGGGAGACAGGGAATCTCAGAGACCCAGTACTTC; V gene: TRBV2; clone size: .; J gene: TRBJ2-5; D gene: TRBD1
CDR3 protein: CASSEAGRNTEAFF; CDR3 DNA: TGTGCCAGCAGTGAGGCAGGGCGGAACACTGAAGCTTTCTTT; V gene: TRBV6-1; clone size: .; J gene: TRBJ1-1; D gene: .
CDR3 protein: CASSLVRPGLAAQETQYF; CDR3 DNA: TGTGCCAGCAGCTTGGTACGCCCGGGACTAGCGGCCCAAGAGACCCAGTACTTC; V gene: TRBV5-4; clone size: .; J gene: TRBJ2-5; D gene: TRBD2
CDR3 protein: CASSLRQGTEAFF; CDR3 DNA: TGTGCCAGCAGCTTAAGGCAGGGAACTGAAGCTTTCTTT; V gene: TRBV7-3; clone size: .; J gene: TRBJ1-1; D gene: .
CDR3 protein: CATSPGGNSPLHF; CDR3 DNA: TGTGCCACCAGCCCCGGCGGGAACTCACCCCTCCACTTT; V gene: TRBV15; clone size: .; J gene: TRBJ1-6; D gene: .
CDR3 protein: CASSLGGGNTEAFF; CDR3 DNA: TGTGCCAGCAGCCTAGGGGGCGGTAACACTGAAGCTTTCTTT; V gene: TRBV5-4; clone size: .; J gene: TRBJ1-1; D gene: TRBD1
CDR3 protein: CASSLTGQEAFF; CDR3 DNA: TGCGCCAGCAGCTTGACAGGGCAAGAAGCTTTCTTT; V gene: TRBV5-1; clone size: .; J gene: TRBJ1-1; D gene: .
CDR3 protein: CASSLGPGGPYGYTF; CDR3 DNA: TGTGCCAGCAGCTTAGGTCCAGGGGGTCCCTATGGCTACACCTTC; V gene: TRBV7-2; clone size: once; J gene: TRBJ1-2; D gene: TRBD1